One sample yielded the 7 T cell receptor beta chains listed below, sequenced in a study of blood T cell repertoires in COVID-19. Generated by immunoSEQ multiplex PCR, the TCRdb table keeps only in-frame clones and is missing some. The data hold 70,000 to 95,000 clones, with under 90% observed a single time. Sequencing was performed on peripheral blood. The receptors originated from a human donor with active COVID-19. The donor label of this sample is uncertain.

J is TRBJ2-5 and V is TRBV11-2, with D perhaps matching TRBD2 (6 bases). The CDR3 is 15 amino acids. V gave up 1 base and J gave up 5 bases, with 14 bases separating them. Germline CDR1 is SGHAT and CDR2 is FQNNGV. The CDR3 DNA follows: TGTGCCAGCAGCTTAGGAAGTCACGCGGGGGAGACCCAGTACTTC. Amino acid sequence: CASSLGSHAGETQYF.

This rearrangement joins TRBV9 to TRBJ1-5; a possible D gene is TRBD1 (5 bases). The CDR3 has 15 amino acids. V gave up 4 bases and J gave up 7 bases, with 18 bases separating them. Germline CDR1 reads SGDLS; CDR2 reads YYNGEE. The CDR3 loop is CASSPTDSQGQPQHF. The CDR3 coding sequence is TGTGCCAGCAGCCCCACAGACAGTCAGGGCCAGCCCCAGCATTTT.

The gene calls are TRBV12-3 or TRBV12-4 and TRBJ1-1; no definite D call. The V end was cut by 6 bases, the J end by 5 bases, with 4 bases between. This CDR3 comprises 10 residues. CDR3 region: CASSRTEAFF. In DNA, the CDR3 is TGTGCCAGCAGCCGGACTGAAGCTTTCTTT.

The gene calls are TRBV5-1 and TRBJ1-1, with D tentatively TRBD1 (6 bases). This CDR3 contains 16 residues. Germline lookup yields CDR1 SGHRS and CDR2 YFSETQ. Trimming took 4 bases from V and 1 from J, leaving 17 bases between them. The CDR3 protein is CASSVIRGGANTEAFF. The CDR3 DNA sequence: TGCGCCAGCAGCGTTATCAGGGGTGGCGCGAACACTGAAGCTTTCTTT.

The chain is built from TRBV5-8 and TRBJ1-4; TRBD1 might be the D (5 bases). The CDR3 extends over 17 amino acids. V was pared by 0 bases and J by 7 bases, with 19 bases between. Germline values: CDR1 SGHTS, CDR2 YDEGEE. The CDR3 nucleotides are TGTGCCAGCAGCTTGGCCCTTATTACAGGAAGAGGTGAAAAACTGTTTTTT. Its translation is CASSLALITGRGEKLFF.

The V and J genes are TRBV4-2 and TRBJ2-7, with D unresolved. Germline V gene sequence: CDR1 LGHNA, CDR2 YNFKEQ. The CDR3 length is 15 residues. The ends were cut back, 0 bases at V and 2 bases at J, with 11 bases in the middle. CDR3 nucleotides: TGTGCCAGCAGCCAAGAAGCCGTGAAAGCCTACGAGCAGTACTTC. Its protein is CASSQEAVKAYEQYF.

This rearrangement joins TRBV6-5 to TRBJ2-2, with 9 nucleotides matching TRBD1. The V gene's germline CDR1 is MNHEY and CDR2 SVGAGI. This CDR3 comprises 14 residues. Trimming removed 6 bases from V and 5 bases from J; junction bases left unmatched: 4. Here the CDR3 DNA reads TGTGCCAGCAGAGAGGGACAGGGAACCGGGGAGCTGTTTTTT. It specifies CASREGQGTGELFF.